The T cell receptor (beta chain) under discussion was sequenced for a study of cytomegalovirus exposure and HLA in healthy donors (dated by TCRdb to the late 2010s). Background for the entire study: According to an earlier analysis of 550 to 700 of the donors, some 180 million T cells yielded 117 million unique TCR beta sequences and about 300 Gb of sequence data. An early release covering 550 to 650 HLA-typed donors comprised 250 to 350 gigabases of sequencing data and 85 million or so unique TCR sequences. Among the roughly 390 genotyped donors, approximately 81% belonged to the genetic ancestry cluster associated with self-reported Caucasian donors. The study was designed to test whether signatures of past pathogen exposure could be identified by cataloging public T cell receptors. The study profiled the T cell repertoires of under 850 subjects by immunosequencing and related them to cytomegalovirus serostatus. Along with the roughly 610-subject first cohort, a separate validation cohort of over a hundred different subjects was used. To predict cytomegalovirus infection status, the study combined high-throughput TCR immunosequencing, statistical association of individual TCRs with disease status, and machine learning. A later analysis re-analyzed previously published TCR beta repertoires from 500 to 700 donors and added high-resolution HLA genotyping to study TCR occurrence patterns. Rather than using new phenotypic data, the later analysis identified candidate immune exposures from TCR beta sequences and from how often those sequences occurred across donors. An earlier analysis of roughly 600 of the donors used high-throughput TCR beta sequencing to judge whether each TCR beta V gene segment behaved as functional or pseudogenic. Alongside the repertoire data, information on donor age, sex, ethnicity and CMV serostatus was compiled. Genome-wide SNP genotypes for about 60% of the roughly 670 donors were used in a later genetic analysis, which treated that subset as a discovery cohort. Every repertoire in the discovery cohort had been generated on one and the same sequencing platform. HLA typing covered class I and class II loci at four-digit resolution. The number of donors typed differed by locus, with roughly 620-630 for A, B, C, DRB1 and DQB1, roughly 520 for DQA1, 606 for DPA1, and around 460 for DPB1. Four or five DR-DQ haplotypes were handled as single units for association and clustering because linkage in the cohort was strong. Among some 400 genotyped donors of the cohort, an average of approximately 240,000 unique TCR beta nucleotide sequences was sequenced per donor, of which about 19% were non-productive.

Details on this clone: What this receptor recognizes is not known.

There are 16 amino acids in the CDR3, from cysteine to phenylalanine inclusive. Of all the DNA, just the CDR3 is kept, 48 bases in frame from base 1. Here V drops 2 bases and J drops 5 bases, and the junction holds 4 bases not matched to any gene. CDR1 and CDR2, looked up from the germline V gene, are SGHTA and FQGTGA. Library construction relied on the immunoSEQ multiplex PCR assay. A mixture of 60 forward primers for TCR Vbeta segments and 13 reverse primers for TCR Jbeta segments was used in the multiplex PCR. Amplification of the CDR3 region of rearranged TCR beta genes was performed with a multiplex PCR assay on genomic DNA. Amplified TCR beta libraries were sequenced as 87-base-pair reads on the Illumina HiSeq System. The source study handled its data this way. A later analysis tallied some 79 million unique TCR beta chains across the roughly 610 repertoires, and about 10 million of those chains were shared by two or more donors. Raw reads were error-corrected and collapsed into unique sequences with a nearest-neighbor algorithm that merged closely related sequences to remove PCR and sequencing errors. Alignment of CDR3 sequences to IMGT reference sequences was used to assign V, D and J gene segments. For a sequence to be retained, at least a six-nucleotide match to both a V gene segment and a J gene segment was required. Rearrangements were classified as productive when the CDR3 lacked stop codons and remained in frame with V and J, and all other rearrangements were classified as non-productive. CDR3 was defined by IMGT convention, running from the second conserved V-encoded cysteine to the conserved J-encoded phenylalanine. The earlier analysis of around 640 of the donors excluded sequences that lacked an unambiguous match to a single V gene segment. An earlier analysis of 500 to 700 of the donors classified V segments as functional when productive rearrangements were above 56.7% and as segregating when the standard deviation between donors was above 5%. A statistical classification framework was built to diagnose cytomegalovirus status from the catalog of TCR beta chain sequences. In a later analysis, V and J genes were assigned by comparing TCR nucleotide sequences against IMGT/GENE-DB human TR gene sequences. The TCRdist pipeline was used in a later analysis to assign CDR3 sequences and most-parsimonious VDJ recombination scenarios. In a later analysis, each TCR beta chain was defined by its CDR3 amino acid sequence together with its V-gene family, and reads lacking a unique V-gene family were excluded. To address suspected cross-contamination and a sequencing artifact, a later analysis removed a few hundred highly shared, low-generation-probability nucleotide sequences. In a later analysis, a clonal expansion index for each public chain was calculated from normalized within-repertoire ranks of inferred template counts. In a later analysis, generation probabilities were computed with a VDJ recombination model fitted to out-of-frame rearrangements, and the resulting probabilities were checked against IGoR. Hypergeometric tests were used in a later analysis to score TCR-TCR, TCR-HLA and TCR-CMV co-occurrence, with a repertoire-size bias correction applied to the TCR pairs. To estimate false discovery rates, a later analysis permuted the HLA or CMV assignments 20 times. A later analysis grouped co-occurring TCRs with DBSCAN, adding TCRdist sequence similarity when clustering within HLA-allele-positive subsets. Co-occurrence clustering excluded repertoires with fewer than 30,000 or more than 120,000 public chains, plus five with anomalous nucleotide sharing. Imported from immuneACCESS, the table was reduced by TCRdb to in-frame sequences with V and J called. These copies leave out some clones; in studies compared against another copy, an unresolved V gene accounts for under half, and the cause of the remainder is not known. V, J and clone size reflect that table, while D and trimming were determined from the DNA. The sample table gives about 110,000 clones. 6.8% of the sample goes to the ten largest clones.

Overall results and qualifications from the work: A few of the identified cytomegalovirus-associated TCR beta chains were confirmed in vitro to be specific for cytomegalovirus antigens. A further reported finding was that TCR beta sequences accurately predicted the HLA-A and HLA-B alleles for most subjects in the first cohort. In a later analysis, 15,000 to 20,000 TCR beta sequences were associated with specific HLA alleles at a false discovery rate of 0.05. A later genetic analysis associated a missense DCLRE1C variant with V-gene and J-gene trimming of TCR beta chains, and an independent cohort replicated the association. Some IMGT-functional V segments, including TRBV6-2 and TRBV6-3, could not be told apart with the 87-base-pair reads, so those segments were excluded. According to a later analysis, most CMV-associated TCR beta chains appeared to be HLA-restricted, and the HLA associations seemed to be driven largely by CMV exposure. Cytomegalovirus status was reported to be diagnosed by the classifier with high specificity and sensitivity in both the original and validation cohorts. Because counts were too low, roughly 16 rarely observed V segments, including chromosome 9 orphons, were excluded from the earlier analysis of 587 of the donors. Linkage disequilibrium might explain the correlated functional status among segregating V segments, but an unknown experimental factor could not be ruled out. In a later analysis, TCR association rates were found to vary across HLA loci, with the most associated TCRs seen for DRB1 alleles and the fewest for HLA-C alleles. Assigning TCR associations to individual alleles was difficult when HLA alleles, especially DR and DQ, strongly co-occurred. The study listed over 150 TCR beta chains as associated with cytomegalovirus. Most TCR sequences were observed very rarely across donors, whereas some public TCRs were present in many individuals. Roughly uniform sequencing depth across donors was assumed in presence/absence analyses, although this assumption may not hold. It was suggested by the authors that the approach could potentially be generalized to other disease states and immunological phenotypes. In a later analysis, HLA-associated TCR beta chains showed more clonal expansion and lower generation probabilities than non-associated chains that were equally common. A cluster of highly shared sequence variants was judged likely to represent a technical artifact of the sequencing pipeline. Immune exposure information for the cohort was limited to CMV serostatus. In a later analysis, several top co-occurrence clusters were reported to appear linked to parvovirus B19, influenza, CMV and Epstein-Barr virus. In a later genetic analysis, fewer N-insertions in productive TCRs were reported among donors in an Asian-associated ancestry cluster than the roughly 700-donor mean. Because some donors lacked HLA typing at each locus, the association tests relied only on the typed subset. The cohort was sequenced for TCR beta chains only, and without alpha or paired-chain data the features that could be detected were limited. Broadly in line with IMGT annotations, most TCR beta V segments showed up in productive rearrangements about 90% or about 30% of the time in an earlier analysis of about 500 of the donors.

The cohort comprised some 700 healthy bone marrow donors. All cohort members were sampled while nominally healthy, although unrecorded immune exposures were likely present. The donor was CMV seropositive and was included in the group of 250 to 300 seropositive cohort members. Each donor provided a peripheral blood sample, and peripheral blood mononuclear cells were used for TCR beta sequencing. Genomic DNA extraction from the blood cell samples was performed with the Qiagen DNeasy Blood Extraction Kit. Input material: PBMCs. This sequence originates from a man in his forties in good health and CMV-seropositive. The V and J segments used are TRBV7-3 and TRBJ2-2, and TRBD1 aligns with 11 junction nucleotides. The nucleotides read TGTGCCAGCAGCTTAGGACAGGGGGCGAGGACCGGGGAGCTGTTTTTT. Its protein product is CASSLGQGARTGELFF.